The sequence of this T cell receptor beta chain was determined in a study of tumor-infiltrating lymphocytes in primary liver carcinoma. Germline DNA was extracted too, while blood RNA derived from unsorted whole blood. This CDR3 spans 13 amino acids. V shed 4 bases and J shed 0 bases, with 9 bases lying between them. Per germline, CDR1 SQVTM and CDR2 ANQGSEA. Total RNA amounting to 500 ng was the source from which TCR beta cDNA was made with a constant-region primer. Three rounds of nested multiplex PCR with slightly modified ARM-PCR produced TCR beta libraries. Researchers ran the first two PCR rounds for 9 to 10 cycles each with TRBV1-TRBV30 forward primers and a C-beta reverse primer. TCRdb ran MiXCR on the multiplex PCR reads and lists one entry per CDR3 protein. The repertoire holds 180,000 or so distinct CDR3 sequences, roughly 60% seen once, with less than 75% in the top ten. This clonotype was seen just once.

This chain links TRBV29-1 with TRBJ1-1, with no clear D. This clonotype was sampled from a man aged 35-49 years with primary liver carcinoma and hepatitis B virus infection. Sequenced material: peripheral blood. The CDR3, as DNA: TGCAGCGTTGTAGGGCAGATGAACACTGAAGCTTTCTTT. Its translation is CSVVGQMNTEAFF.